This T cell receptor (beta chain) came from a study of cytomegalovirus exposure and HLA in healthy donors. The study, taken as a whole, reports: First-cohort TCR clusters tended to co-occur in the 130 or so validation repertoires, a later analysis found. Reportedly, diagnosis of cytomegalovirus status by the classifier showed high specificity and sensitivity.

Comments on this clone: Its cognate antigen is unknown.

The germline V gene encodes CDR1 GTSNPN and CDR2 SVGIG (reference sequence). Deletions cut 4 bases from V and 3 bases from J, with 9 bases between. The CDR3 length is 12 residues. Assay used: immunoSEQ multiplex PCR; TCRdb lists only in-frame clones, some missing. The data show under 200,000 clones, 70% to 90% seen once. Donors came from a validation cohort of about 120 subjects, distinct from the first 666-subject cohort. Input material: PBMCs. The clonotype originates from a young woman in good health and CMV-seronegative. The V and J genes are TRBV30 and TRBJ1-1, with D tentatively TRBD1 (6 bases). The CDR3: CAWKGGDTEAFF. The CDR3 DNA reads TGTGCCTGGAAAGGGGGAGACACTGAAGCTTTCTTT. The full variable domain, its missing parts supplied by reference TRBV30 and TRBJ1-1, is SQTIHQWPATLVQPVGSPLSLECTVEGTSNPNLYWYRQAAGRGLQLLFYSVGIGQISSEVPQNLSASRPQDRQFILSSKKLLLSDSGFYLCAWKGGDTEAFFGQGTRLTVV.